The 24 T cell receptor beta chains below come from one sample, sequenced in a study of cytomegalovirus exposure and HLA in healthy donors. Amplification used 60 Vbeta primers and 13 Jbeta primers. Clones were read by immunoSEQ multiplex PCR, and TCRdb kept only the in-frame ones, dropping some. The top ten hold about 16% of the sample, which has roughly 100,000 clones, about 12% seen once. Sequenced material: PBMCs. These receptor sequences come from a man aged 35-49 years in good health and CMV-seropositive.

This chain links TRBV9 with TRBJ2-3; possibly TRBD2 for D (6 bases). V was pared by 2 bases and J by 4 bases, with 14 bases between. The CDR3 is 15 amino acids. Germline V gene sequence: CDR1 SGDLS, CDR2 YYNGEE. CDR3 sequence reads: CASSVRGGPADTQYF. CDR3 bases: TGTGCCAGCAGCGTTCGAGGAGGGCCTGCAGATACGCAGTATTTT. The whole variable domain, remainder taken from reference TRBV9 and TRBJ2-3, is DSGVTQTPKHLITATGQRVTLRCSPRSGDLSVYWYQQSLDQGLQFLIQYYNGEERAKGNILERFSAQQFPDLHSELNLSSLELGDSALYFCASSVRGGPADTQYFGPGTRLTVL.

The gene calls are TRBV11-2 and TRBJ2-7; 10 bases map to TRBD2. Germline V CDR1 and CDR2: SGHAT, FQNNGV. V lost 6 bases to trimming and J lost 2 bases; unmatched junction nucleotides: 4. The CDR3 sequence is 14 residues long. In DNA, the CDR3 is TGTGCCAGCAGAATTCTAGCGGGAGCCTACGAGCAGTACTTC. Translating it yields CASRILAGAYEQYF.

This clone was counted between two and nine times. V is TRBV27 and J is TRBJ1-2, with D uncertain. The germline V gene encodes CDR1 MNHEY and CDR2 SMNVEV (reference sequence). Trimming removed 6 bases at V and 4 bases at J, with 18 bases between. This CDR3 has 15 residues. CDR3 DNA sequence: TGTGCCAGCAGCCCCTCCCGACAAAGGTTCTATGGCTACACCTTC. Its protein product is CASSPSRQRFYGYTF.

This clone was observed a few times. The CDR3 reads CASSEQTGRETQYF. The CDR3 DNA follows: TGTGCCAGCAGTGAGCAGACAGGGAGGGAGACCCAGTACTTC. The V gene is TRBV2, the J gene TRBJ2-5; D perhaps matches TRBD1 (7 bases). Per the germline V gene, CDR1 is SNHLY and CDR2 is FYNNEI. The V and J ends lost 3 bases and 5 bases respectively, with 13 bases between them. This CDR3 comprises 14 residues.

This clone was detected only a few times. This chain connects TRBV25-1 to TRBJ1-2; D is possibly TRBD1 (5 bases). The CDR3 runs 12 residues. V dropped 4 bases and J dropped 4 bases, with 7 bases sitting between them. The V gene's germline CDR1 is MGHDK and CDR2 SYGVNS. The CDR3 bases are TGTGCCAGCAGTGGCGGGGGCTATGGCTACACCTTC. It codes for CASSGGGYGYTF.

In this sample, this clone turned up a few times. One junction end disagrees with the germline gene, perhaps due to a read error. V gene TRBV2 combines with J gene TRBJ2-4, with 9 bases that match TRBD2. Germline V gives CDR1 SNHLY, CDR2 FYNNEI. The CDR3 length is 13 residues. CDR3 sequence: CASSELAGPSRGF. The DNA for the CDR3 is TGTGCCAGCAGTGAACTAGCGGGACCGTCTCGGGGGTTC.

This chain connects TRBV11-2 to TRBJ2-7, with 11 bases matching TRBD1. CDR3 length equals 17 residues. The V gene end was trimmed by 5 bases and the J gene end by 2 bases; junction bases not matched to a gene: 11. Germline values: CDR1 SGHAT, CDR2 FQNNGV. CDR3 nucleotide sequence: TGTGCCAGCAGCCATTCCTGGACAGGGGGCTCCCCCTACGAGCAGTACTTC. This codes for CASSHSWTGGSPYEQYF.

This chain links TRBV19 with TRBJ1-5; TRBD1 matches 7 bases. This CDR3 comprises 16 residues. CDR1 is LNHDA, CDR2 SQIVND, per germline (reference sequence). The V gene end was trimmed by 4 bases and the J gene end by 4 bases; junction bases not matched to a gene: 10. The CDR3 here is CASSTRRQGLNQPQHF. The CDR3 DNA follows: TGTGCCAGTAGTACCCGGCGACAGGGTCTGAATCAGCCCCAGCATTTT.

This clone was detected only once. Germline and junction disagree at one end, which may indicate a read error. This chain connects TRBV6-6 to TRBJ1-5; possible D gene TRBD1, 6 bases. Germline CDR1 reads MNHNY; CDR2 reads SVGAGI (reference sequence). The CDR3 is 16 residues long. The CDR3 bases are TGTGCCAGCAGTCCTAACAGGGTCCTTAGCAATCAGCCCCAGAATTTT. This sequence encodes CASSPNRVLSNQPQNF.

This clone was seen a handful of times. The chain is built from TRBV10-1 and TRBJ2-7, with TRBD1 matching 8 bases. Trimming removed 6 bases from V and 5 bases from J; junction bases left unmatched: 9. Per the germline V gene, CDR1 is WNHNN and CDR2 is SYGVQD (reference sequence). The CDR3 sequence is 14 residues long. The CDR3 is CASSRRTGTHEQYF. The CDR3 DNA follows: TGCGCCAGCAGCCGCCGGACAGGGACCCACGAGCAGTACTTC.

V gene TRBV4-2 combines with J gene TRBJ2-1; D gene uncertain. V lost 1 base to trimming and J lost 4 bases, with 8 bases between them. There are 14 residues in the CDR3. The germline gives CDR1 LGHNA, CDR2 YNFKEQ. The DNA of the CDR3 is TGTGCCAGCAGCCAAGCCACAGATTACAATGAGCAGTTCTTC. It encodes CASSQATDYNEQFF.

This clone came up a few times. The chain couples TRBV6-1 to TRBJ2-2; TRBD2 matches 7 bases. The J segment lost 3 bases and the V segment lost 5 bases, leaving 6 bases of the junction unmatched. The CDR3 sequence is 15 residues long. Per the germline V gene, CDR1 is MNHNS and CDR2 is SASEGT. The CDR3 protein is CASSLSSGDTGELFF. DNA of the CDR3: TGTGCCAGCAGTTTGTCTAGCGGAGACACCGGGGAGCTGTTTTTT.

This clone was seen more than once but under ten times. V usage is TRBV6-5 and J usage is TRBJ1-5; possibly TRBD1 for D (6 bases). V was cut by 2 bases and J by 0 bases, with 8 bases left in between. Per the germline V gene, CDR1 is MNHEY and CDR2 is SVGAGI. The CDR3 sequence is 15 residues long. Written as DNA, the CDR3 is TGTGCCAGCAGTTACGGACAGTATAGCAATCAGCCCCAGCATTTT. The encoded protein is CASSYGQYSNQPQHF.

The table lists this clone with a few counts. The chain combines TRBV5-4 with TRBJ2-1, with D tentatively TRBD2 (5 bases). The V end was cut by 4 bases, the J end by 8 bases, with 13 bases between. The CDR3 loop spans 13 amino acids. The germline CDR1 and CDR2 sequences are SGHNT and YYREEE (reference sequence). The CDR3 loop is CASSKPEGDEQFF. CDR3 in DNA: TGTGCCAGCAGCAAGCCCGAGGGAGATGAGCAGTTCTTC.

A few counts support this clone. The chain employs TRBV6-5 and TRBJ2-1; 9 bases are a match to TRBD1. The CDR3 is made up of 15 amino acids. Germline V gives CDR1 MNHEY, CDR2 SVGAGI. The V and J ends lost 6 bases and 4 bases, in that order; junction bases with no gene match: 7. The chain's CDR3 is CASSPPTGGYNEQFF. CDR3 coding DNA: TGTGCCAGCAGCCCACCGACAGGGGGATACAATGAGCAGTTCTTC.

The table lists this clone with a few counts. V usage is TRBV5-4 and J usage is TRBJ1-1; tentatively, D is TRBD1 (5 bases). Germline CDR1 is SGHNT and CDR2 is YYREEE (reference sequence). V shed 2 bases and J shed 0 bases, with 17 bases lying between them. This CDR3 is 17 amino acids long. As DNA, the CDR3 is TGTGCCAGCAGCTTCGGGGGTAGGGGCGAAATGAACACTGAAGCTTTCTTT. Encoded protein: CASSFGGRGEMNTEAFF.

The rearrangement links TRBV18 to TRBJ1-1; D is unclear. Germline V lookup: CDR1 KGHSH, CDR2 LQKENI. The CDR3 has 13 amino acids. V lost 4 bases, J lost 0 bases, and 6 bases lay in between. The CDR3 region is CASSQTVNTEAFF. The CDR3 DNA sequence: TGTGCCAGCTCACAAACGGTGAACACTGAAGCTTTCTTT.

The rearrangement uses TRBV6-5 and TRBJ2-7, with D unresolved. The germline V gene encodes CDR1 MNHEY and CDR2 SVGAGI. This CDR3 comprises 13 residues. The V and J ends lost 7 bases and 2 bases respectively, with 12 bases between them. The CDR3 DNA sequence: TGTGCCAGCAAGGATCAGGAACCCTACGAGCAGTACTTC. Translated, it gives CASKDQEPYEQYF.

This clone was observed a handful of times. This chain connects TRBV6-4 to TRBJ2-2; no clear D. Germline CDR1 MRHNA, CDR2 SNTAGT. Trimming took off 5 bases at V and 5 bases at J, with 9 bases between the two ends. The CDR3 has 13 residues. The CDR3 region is CASSPTTTGELFF. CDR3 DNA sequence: TGTGCCAGCAGTCCCACAACAACCGGGGAGCTGTTTTTT.

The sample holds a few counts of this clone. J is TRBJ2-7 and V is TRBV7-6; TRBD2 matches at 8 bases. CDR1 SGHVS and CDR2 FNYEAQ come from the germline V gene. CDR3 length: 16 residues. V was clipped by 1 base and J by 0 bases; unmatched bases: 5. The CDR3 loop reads CASSLGTGLGSYEQYF. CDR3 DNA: TGTGCCAGCAGCTTAGGTACGGGACTAGGCTCCTACGAGCAGTACTTC.

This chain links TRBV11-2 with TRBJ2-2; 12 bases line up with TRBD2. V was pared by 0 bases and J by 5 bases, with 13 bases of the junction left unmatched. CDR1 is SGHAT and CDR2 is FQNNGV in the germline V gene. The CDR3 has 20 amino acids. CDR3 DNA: TGTGCCAGCAGCTTAGACTCCTGGCTAGCGGGAGGGCCGGGGACCGGGGAGCTGTTTTTT. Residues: CASSLDSWLAGGPGTGELFF.

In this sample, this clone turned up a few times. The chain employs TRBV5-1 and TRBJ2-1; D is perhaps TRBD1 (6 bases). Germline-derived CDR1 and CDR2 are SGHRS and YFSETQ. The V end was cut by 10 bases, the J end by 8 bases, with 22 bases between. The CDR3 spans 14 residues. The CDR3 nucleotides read TGCGCCGGACGTAAGGGGGAGATACGGGATGAGCAGTTCTTC. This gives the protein CAGRKGEIRDEQFF. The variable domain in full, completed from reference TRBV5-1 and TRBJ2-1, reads KAGVTQTPRYLIKTRGQQVTLSCSPISGHRSVSWYQQTPGQGLQFLFEYFSETQRNKGNFPGRFSGRQFSNSRSEMNVSTLELGDSALYLCAGRKGEIRDEQFFGPGTRLTVL.

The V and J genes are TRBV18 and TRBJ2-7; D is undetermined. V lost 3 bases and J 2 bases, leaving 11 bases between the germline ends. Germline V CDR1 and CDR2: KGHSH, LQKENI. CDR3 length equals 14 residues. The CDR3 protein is CASSPESSAYEQYF. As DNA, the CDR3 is TGTGCCAGCTCACCTGAGTCGTCCGCCTACGAGCAGTACTTC.

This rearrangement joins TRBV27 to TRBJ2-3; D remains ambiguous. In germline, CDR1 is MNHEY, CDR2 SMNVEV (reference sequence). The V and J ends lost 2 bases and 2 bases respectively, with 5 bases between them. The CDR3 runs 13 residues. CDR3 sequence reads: CASSLRSTDTQYF. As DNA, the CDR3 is TGTGCCAGCAGTTTACGGTCCACAGATACGCAGTATTTT.